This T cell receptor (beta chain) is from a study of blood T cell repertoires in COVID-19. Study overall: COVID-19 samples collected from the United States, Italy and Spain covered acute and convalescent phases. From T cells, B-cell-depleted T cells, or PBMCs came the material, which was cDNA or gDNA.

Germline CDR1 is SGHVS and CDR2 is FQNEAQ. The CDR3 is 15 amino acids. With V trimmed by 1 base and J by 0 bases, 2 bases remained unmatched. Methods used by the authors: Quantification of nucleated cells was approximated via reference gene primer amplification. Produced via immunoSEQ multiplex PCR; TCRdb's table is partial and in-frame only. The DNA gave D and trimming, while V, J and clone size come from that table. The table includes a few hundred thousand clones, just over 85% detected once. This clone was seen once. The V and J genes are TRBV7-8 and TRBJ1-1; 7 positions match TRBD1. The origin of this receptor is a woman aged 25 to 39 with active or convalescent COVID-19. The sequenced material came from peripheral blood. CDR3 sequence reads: CASSLEGALNTEAFF. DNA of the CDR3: TGTGCCAGCAGCTTAGAGGGGGCCCTGAACACTGAAGCTTTCTTT.